Described below is a single T cell receptor (beta chain) sequence and its context. There is no known antigen for this receptor. Base quality data are lacking; no much larger clone is found one base away. Spanning cysteine to phenylalanine, the CDR3 consists of 15 amino acids. Here the CDR3 DNA is all that survives: 45 bases in frame from base 1. The germline V gene supplies CDR1 SNHLY and CDR2 FYNNEI. Deletion took 6 bases off V and 5 bases off J, with a span of 19 bases between the germline ends. This sample was included in a study of T cell changes during pregnancy in multiple sclerosis (dated by TCRdb to about 2019). About the investigation overall: Changes in the T cell repertoire over the course of pregnancy were examined in this study in women with multiple sclerosis.

The library was produced with the immunoSEQ multiplex PCR assay. TCRdb mirrors the immuneACCESS table, restricted to in-frame sequences. Some clones are absent from its copies; in checked studies, under half trace to an unresolved V gene, and the reason for the others is unknown. For this sample the table gives tens of thousands of clones, of which around 90% were detected only once. The top ten constitute approximately 1.2% of the sample. The source material was peripheral blood, sampled in the second trimester of pregnancy. The chain is encoded by TRBV2 joined to TRBJ1-2, with TRBD1 as a weak D call on 5 bases. The receptor was derived from a female donor with multiple sclerosis, enrolled in a pregnancy study. The DNA reads TGTGCCAGCAGAGCAACGGGGGTCTTGGGGTATGGCTACACCTTC. This yields the protein CASRATGVLGYGYTF.